This entry concerns a single T cell receptor beta chain. This record belongs to a study of T cell changes during pregnancy in multiple sclerosis. V was clipped by 6 bases and J by 0 bases, with 13 bases between them. The CDR3 length is 15 residues. From germline, CDR1 is MNHNS and CDR2 SASEGT. Data came from immunoSEQ multiplex PCR; TCRdb stores just in-frame clones and leaves some out. The sample lists 40,000 to 60,000 clones; around 92% were seen once. The TCR sequence derives from a female donor with multiple sclerosis, enrolled in a pregnancy study. J is TRBJ2-3 and V is TRBV6-1, with a possible D match to TRBD2 (6 bases). This material consisted of CD4+ T cells from peripheral blood mononuclear cells, taken after pregnancy. This CDR3 is CASRVAVASTDTQYF. DNA for the CDR3: TGTGCCAGCAGGGTAGCGGTGGCTAGCACAGATACGCAGTATTTT.